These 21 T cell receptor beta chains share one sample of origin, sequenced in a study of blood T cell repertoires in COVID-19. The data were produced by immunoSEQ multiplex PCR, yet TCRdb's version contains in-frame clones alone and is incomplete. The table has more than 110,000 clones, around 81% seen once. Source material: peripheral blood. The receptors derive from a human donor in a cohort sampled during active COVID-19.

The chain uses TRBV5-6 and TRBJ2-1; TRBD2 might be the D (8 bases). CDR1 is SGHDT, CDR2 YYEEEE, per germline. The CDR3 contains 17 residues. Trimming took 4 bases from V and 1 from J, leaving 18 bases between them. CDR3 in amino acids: CASSPQGGLGSYNEQFF. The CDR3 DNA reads TGTGCCAGCAGCCCTCAGGGGGGACTAGGGTCCTACAATGAGCAGTTCTTC. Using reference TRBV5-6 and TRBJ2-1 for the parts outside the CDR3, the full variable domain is DAGVTQSPTHLIKTRGQQVTLRCSPKSGHDTVSWYQQALGQGPQFIFQYYEEEERQRGNFPDRFSGHQFPNYSSELNVNALLLGDSALYLCASSPQGGLGSYNEQFFGPGTRLTVL.

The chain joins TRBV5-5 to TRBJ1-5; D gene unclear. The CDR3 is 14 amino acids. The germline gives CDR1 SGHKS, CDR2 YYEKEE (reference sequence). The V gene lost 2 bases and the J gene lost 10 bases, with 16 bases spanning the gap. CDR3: CASSFDPGVGPQHF. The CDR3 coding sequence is TGTGCCAGCAGCTTTGATCCCGGGGTCGGACCCCAGCATTTT.

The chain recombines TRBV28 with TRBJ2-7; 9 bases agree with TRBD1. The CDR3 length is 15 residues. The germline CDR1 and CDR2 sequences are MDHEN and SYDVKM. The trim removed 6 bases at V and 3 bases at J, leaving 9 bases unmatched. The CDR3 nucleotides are TGTGCCAGCAGGATCGAGGGACAGGGCCTCTACGAGCAGTACTTC. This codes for CASRIEGQGLYEQYF.

CDR3 nucleotides: TGCGCCAGCAGCTTGACAGGGTACGATCAGCCCCAGCATTTT. Encoded protein: CASSLTGYDQPQHF. The chain has TRBV5-1 and TRBJ1-5; maybe TRBD1 (6 bases). Germline values: CDR1 SGHRS, CDR2 YFSETQ. The length of the CDR3 is 14 residues. V lost 1 base and J lost 5, with 10 bases in between.

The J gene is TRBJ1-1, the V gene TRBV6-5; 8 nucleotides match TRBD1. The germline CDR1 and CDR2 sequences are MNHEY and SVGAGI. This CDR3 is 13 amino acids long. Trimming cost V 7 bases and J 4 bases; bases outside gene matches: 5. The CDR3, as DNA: TGTGCCAGCAACGTTGACAGGGGCACTGAAGCTTTCTTT. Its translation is CASNVDRGTEAFF.

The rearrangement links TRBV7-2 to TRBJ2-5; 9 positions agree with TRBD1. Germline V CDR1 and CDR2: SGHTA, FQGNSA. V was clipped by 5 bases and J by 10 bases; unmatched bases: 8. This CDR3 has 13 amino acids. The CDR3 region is CASSLRTGASQYF. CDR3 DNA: TGTGCCAGCAGCCTTCGGACAGGGGCGAGCCAGTACTTC.

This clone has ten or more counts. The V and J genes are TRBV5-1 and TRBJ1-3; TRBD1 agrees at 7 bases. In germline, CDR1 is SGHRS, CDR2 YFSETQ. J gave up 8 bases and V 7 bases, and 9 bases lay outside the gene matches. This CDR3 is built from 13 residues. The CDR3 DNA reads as TGCGCCAGCGGAACAGGGGATGGGGACACCATATATTTT. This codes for CASGTGDGDTIYF.

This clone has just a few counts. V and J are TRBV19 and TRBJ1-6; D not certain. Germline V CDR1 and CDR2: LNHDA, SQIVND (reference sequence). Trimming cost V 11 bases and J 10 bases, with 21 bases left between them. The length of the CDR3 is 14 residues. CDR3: CARTQPARESPLHF. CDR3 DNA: TGTGCCCGAACCCAACCGGCGAGGGAGTCACCCCTCCACTTT.

The CDR3 nucleotides read TGTGCCAGCAGCTTACTAGCCAACACCGGGGAGCTGTTTTTT. It codes for CASSLLANTGELFF. This chain uses TRBV7-9 with TRBJ2-2, with D maybe TRBD2 (5 bases). Germline V gene lookup returns CDR1 SEHNR and CDR2 FQNEAQ (reference sequence). V was shortened by 2 bases and J by 2 bases, with 6 bases between the two germline ends. This CDR3 has 14 amino acids.

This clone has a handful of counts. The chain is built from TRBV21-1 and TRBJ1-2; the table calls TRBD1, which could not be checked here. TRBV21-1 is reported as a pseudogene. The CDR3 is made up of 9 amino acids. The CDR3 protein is CASGHGYTF. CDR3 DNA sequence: TGTGCCAGCGGGCATGGCTACACCTTC.

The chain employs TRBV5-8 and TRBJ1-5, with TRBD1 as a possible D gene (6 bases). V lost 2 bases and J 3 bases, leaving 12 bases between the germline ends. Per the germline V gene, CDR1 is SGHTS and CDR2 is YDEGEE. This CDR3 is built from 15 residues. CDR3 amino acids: CASSFSGQTNQPQHF. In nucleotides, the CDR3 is TGTGCCAGCAGCTTCTCCGGACAGACCAATCAGCCCCAGCATTTT.

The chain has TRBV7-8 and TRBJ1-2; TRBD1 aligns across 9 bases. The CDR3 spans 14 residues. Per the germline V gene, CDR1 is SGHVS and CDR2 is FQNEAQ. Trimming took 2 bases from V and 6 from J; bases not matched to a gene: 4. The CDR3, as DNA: TGTGCCAGCAGCTTATCGGGACAGGGAAATGGCTACACCTTC. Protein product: CASSLSGQGNGYTF. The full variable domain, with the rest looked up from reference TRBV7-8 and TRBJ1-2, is GAGVSQSPRYKVAKRGQDVALRCDPISGHVSLFWYQQALGQGPEFLTYFQNEAQLDKSGLPSDRFFAERPEGSVSTLKIQRTQQEDSAVYLCASSLSGQGNGYTFGSGTRLTVV.

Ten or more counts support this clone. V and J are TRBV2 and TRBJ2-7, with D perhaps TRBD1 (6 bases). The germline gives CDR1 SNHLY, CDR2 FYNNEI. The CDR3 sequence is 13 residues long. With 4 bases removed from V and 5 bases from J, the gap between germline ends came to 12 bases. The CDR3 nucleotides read TGTGCCAGCAGTGCGGGCAGGGGCCACGAGCAGTACTTC. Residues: CASSAGRGHEQYF.

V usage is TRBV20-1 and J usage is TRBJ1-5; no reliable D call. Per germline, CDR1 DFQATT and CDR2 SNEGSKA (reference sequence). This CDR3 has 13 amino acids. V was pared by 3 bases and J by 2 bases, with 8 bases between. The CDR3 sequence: CSASPAGNQPQHF. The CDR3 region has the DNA TGCAGTGCTAGTCCGGCGGGCAATCAGCCCCAGCATTTT.

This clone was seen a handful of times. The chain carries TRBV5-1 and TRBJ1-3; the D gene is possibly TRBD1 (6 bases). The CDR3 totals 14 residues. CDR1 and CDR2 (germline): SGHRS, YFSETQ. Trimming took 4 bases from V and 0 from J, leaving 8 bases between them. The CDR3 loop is CASSRDNSGNTIYF. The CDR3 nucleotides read TGCGCCAGCAGCAGGGACAACTCTGGAAACACCATATATTTT.

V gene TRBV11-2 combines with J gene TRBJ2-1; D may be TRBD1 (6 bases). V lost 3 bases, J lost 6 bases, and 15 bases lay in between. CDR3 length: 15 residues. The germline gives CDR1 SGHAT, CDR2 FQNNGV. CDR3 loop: CASSFSPGEVNEQFF. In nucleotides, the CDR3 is TGTGCCAGCAGCTTTTCCCCAGGGGAAGTCAATGAGCAGTTCTTC.

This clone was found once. CDR3 residues: CASSLVPGIYEQYF. Written as DNA, the CDR3 is TGTGCCAGCAGCTTAGTACCCGGGATCTACGAGCAGTACTTC. V usage is TRBV11-2 and J usage is TRBJ2-7; the D gene is possibly TRBD2 (5 bases). The germline V gene has CDR1 SGHAT and CDR2 FQNNGV. This CDR3 contains 14 residues. V dropped 1 base and J dropped 3 bases, with 10 bases sitting between them. Full variable domain (missing parts from reference TRBV11-2 and TRBJ2-7): EAGVAQSPRYKIIEKRQSVAFWCNPISGHATLYWYQQILGQGPKLLIQFQNNGVVDDSQLPKDRFSAERLKGVDSTLKIQPAKLEDSAVYLCASSLVPGIYEQYFGPGTRLTVT.

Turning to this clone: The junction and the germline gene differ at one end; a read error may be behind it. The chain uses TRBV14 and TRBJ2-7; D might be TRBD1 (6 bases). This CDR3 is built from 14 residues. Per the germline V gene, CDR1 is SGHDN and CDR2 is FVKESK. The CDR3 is CASRQTGVTYEQYF. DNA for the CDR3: TGTGCCAGCCGCCAGACAGGTGTTACCTACGAGCAGTACTTC.

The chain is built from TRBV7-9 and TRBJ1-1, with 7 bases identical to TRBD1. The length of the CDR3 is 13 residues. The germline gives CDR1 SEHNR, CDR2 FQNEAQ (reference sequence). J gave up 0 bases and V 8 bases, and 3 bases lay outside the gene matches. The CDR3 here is CASATGVNTEAFF. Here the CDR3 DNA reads TGTGCCAGCGCAACAGGGGTGAACACTGAAGCTTTCTTT. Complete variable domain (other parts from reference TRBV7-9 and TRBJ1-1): DTGVSQNPRHKITKRGQNVTFRCDPISEHNRLYWYRQTLGQGPEFLTYFQNEAQLEKSRLLSDRFSAERPKGSFSTLEIQRTEQGDSAMYLCASATGVNTEAFFGQGTRLTVV.

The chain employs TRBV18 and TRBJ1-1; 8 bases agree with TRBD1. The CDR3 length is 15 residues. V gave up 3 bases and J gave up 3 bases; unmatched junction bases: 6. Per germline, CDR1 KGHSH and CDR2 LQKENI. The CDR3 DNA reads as TGTGCCAGCTCACCCAAGCAGGGGGCTCACACTGAAGCTTTCTTT. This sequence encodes CASSPKQGAHTEAFF.

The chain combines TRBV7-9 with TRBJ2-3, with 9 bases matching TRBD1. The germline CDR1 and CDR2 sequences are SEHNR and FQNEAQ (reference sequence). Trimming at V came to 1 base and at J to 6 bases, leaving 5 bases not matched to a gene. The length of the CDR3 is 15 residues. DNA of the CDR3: TGTGCCAGCAGCTTAGGGGACAGGGCCGCCGATACGCAGTATTTT. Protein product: CASSLGDRAADTQYF.